This record concerns one T cell receptor beta chain sequence. Its target is unknown. The table came from immunoSEQ multiplex PCR; TCRdb's copy has only in-frame clones and leaves some out. Among 120,000 or so clones listed, around 90% were seen once. Germline V gives CDR1 MDHEN, CDR2 SYDVKM. The CDR3 extends over 13 amino acids. This record belongs to a study of cytomegalovirus exposure and HLA in healthy donors. Background on the study: The same platform was used for the roughly 130 validation repertoires as for the roughly 700 first-cohort repertoires, as reported in a later analysis.

General study findings and limits: A few CMV-associated chains proved CMV antigen-specific in vitro. Cytomegalovirus association was listed for about 160 TCR beta chains.

The TCR was taken from a woman younger than 30 in good health and CMV-seronegative. This chain joins TRBV28 and TRBJ2-7, with TRBD1 matching 7 bases. The source material was PBMCs. The CDR3 loop reads CGTQGVYSYEQYF. The CDR3 DNA reads TGTGGAACGCAGGGGGTTTATTCCTACGAGCAGTACTTC.